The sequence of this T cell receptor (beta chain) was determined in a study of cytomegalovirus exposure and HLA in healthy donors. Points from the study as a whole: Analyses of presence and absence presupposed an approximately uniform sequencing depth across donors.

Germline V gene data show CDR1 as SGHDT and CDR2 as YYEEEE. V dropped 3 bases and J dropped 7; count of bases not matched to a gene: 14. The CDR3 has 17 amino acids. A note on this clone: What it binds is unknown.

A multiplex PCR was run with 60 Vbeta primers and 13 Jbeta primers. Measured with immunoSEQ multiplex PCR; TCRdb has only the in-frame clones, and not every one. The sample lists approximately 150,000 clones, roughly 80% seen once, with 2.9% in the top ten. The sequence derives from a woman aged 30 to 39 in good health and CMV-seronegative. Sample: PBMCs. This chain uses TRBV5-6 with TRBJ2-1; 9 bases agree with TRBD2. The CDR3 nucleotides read TGTGCCAGCAGCTCCCTCCGTAGCGGGGGCCCAGGGAATGAGCAGTTCTTC. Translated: CASSSLRSGGPGNEQFF.